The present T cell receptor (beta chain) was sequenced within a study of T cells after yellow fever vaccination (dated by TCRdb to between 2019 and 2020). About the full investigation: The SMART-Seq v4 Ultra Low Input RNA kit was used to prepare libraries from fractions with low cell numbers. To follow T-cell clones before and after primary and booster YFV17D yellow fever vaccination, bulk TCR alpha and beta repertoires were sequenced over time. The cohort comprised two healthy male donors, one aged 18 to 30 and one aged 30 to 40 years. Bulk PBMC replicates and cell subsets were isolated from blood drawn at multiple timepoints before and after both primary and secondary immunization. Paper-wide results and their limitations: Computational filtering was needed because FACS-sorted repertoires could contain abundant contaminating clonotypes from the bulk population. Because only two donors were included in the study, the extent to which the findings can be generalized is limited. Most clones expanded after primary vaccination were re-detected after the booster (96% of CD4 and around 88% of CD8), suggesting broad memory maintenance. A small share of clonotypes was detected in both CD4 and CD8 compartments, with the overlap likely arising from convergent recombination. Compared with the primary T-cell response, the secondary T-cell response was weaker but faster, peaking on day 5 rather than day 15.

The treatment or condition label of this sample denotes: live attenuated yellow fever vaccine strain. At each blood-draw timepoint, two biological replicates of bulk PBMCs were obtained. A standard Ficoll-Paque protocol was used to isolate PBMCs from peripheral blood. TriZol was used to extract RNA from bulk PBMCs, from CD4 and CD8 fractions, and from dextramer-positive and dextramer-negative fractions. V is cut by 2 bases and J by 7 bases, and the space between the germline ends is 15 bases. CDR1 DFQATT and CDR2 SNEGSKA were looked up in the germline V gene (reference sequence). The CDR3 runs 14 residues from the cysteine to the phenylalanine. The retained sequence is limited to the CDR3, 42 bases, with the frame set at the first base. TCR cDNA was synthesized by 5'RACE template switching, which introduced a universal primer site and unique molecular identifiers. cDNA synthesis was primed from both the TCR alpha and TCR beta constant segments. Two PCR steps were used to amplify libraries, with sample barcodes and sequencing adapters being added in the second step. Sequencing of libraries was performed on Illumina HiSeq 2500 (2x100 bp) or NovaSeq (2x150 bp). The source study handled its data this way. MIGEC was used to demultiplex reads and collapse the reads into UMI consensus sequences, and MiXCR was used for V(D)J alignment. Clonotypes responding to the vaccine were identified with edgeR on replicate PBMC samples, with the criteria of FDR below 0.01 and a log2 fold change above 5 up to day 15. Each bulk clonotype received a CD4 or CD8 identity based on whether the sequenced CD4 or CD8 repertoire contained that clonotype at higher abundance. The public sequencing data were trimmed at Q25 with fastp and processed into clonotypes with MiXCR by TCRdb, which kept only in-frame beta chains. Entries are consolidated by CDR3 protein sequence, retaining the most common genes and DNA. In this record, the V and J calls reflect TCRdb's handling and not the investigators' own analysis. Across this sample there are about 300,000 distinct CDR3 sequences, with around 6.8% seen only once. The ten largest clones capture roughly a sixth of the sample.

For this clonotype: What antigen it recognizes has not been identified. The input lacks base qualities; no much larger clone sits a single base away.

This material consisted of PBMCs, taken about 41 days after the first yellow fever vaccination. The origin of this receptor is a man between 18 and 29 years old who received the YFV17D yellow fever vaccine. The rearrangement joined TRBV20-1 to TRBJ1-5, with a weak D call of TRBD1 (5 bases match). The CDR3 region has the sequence CSARPTAGGQPQHF. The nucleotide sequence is TGCAGTGCTAGACCGACAGCGGGCGGGCAGCCCCAGCATTTT.